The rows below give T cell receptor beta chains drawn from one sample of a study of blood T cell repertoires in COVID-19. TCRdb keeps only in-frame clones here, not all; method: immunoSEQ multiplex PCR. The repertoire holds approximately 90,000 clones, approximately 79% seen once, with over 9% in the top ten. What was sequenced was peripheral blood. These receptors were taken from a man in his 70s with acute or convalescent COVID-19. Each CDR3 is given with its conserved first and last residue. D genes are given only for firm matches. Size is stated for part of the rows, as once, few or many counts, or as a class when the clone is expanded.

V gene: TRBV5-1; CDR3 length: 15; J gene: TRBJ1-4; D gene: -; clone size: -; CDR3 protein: CASSLGMGLREKLFF; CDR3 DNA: TGCGCCAGCAGCTTGGGCATGGGGCTGCGGGAAAAACTGTTTTTT
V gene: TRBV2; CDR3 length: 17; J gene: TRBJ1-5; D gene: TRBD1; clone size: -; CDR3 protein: CASSGTGAWDSNQPQHF; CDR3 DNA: TGTGCCAGCAGTGGGACAGGGGCTTGGGATAGCAATCAGCCCCAGCATTTT
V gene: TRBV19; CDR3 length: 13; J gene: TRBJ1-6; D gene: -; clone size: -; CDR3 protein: CASSMDEDSPLHF; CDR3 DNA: TGTGCCAGTAGTATGGATGAGGATTCACCCCTCCACTTT
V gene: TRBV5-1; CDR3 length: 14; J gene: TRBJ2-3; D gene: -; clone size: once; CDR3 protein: CASSLAVGTDTQYF; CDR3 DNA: TGCGCCAGCAGCTTGGCCGTCGGCACAGATACGCAGTATTTT
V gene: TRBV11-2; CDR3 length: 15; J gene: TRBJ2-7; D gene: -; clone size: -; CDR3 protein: CASSLNPGLSYEQYF; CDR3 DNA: TGTGCCAGCAGCCTAAATCCGGGACTCTCCTACGAGCAGTACTTC
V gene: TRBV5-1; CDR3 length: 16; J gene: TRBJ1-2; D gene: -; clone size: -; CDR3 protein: CASSLGDIVANYGYTF; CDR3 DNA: TGCGCCAGCAGCTTGGGGGACATCGTCGCTAACTATGGCTACACCTTC
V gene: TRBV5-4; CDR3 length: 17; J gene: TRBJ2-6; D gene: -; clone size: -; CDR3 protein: CASSLGLVELGANVLTF; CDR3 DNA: TGTGCCAGCAGCCTGGGACTTGTGGAACTCGGGGCCAACGTCCTGACTTTC
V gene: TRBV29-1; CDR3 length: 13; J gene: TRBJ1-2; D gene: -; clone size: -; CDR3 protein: CSVDEGVTYGYTF; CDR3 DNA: TGCAGCGTTGATGAGGGGGTAACCTATGGCTACACCTTC
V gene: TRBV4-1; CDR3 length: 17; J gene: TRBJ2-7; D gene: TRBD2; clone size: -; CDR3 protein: CASSQRRTSGDSYEQYF; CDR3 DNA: TGCGCCAGCAGCCAACGCCGGACTAGCGGGGACTCCTACGAGCAGTACTTC
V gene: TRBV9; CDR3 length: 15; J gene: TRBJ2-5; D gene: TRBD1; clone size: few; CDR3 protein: CASSTLQGLQETQYF; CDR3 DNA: TGTGCCAGCAGCACGTTACAGGGGCTTCAAGAGACCCAGTACTTC
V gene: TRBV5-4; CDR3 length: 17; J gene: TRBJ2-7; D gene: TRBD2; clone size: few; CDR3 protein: CASSLGLAEGDGYEQYF; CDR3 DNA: TGTGCCAGCAGCTTGGGACTAGCGGAGGGGGATGGCTACGAGCAGTACTTC
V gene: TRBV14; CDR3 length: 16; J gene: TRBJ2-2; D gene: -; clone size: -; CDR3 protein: CASSQGGYSNTGELFF; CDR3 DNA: TGTGCCAGCAGCCAAGGCGGCTACTCGAACACCGGGGAGCTGTTTTTT
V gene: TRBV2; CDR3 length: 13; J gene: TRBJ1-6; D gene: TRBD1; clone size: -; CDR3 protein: CASKGQEGSPLHF; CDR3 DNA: TGTGCCAGCAAAGGACAGGAAGGTTCACCCCTCCACTTT
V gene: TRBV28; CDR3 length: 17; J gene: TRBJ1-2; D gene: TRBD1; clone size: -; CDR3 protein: CASSPGGRWNPNYGYTF; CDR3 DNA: TGTGCCAGCAGCCCAGGGGGGAGGTGGAACCCTAACTATGGCTACACCTTC
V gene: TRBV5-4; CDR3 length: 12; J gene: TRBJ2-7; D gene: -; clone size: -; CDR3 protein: CASSLDYYEQYF; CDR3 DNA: TGTGCCAGCAGCCTGGACTACTACGAGCAGTACTTC
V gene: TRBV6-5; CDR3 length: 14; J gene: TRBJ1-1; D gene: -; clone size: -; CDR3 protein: CASSYREGYTEAFF; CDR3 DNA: TGTGCCAGCAGTTACCGTGAGGGCTACACTGAAGCTTTCTTT
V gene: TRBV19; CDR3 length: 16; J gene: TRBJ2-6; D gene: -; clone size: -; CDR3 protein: CASSPEGVPGANVLTF; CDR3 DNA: TGTGCCAGTAGTCCGGAAGGGGTCCCCGGGGCCAACGTCCTGACTTTC
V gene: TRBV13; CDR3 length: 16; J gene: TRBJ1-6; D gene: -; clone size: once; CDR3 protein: CASRGGRGFRNSPLHF; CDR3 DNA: TGTGCCAGCAGGGGGGGAAGGGGCTTTCGTAATTCACCCCTCCACTTT
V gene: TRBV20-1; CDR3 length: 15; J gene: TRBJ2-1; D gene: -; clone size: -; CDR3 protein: CSASGGRGPHNEQFF; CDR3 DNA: TGCAGTGCTAGTGGTGGGCGGGGGCCCCACAATGAGCAGTTCTTC
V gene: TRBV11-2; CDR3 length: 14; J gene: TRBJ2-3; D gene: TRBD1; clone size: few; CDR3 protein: CASSFGTDTDTQYF; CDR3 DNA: TGTGCCAGCAGCTTCGGGACAGACACAGATACGCAGTATTTT
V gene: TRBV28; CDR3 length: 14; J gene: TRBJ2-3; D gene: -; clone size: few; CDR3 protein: CASSLQGSTDTQYF; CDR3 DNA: TGTGCCAGCAGTTTACAGGGTAGCACAGATACGCAGTATTTT
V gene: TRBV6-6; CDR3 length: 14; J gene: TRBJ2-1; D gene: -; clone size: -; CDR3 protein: CASDRGRSYNEQFF; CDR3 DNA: TGTGCCAGCGATAGGGGCAGATCCTACAATGAGCAGTTCTTC
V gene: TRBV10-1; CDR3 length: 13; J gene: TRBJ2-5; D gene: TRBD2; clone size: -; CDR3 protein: CASSRLAGETQYF; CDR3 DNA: TGCGCCAGCAGTCGCCTAGCGGGAGAGACCCAGTACTTC
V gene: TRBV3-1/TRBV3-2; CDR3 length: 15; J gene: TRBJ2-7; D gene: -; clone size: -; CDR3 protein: CASSQEIGLAGEQYF; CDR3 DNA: TGTGCCAGCAGCCAAGAAATTGGCTTGGCGGGCGAGCAGTACTTC
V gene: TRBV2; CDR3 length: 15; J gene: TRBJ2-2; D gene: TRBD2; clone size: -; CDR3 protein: CASVPGTRGTGELFF; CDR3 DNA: TGTGCCAGCGTTCCCGGGACGCGGGGGACCGGGGAGCTGTTTTTT
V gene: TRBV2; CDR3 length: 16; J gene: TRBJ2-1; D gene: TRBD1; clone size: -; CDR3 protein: CASSKPRTGEYNEQFF; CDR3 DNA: TGTGCCAGCAGTAAGCCTAGGACAGGGGAATACAATGAGCAGTTCTTC
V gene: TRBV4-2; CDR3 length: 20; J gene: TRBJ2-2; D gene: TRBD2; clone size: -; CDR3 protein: CASSRNLRLAGGRNTGELFF; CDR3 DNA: TGTGCCAGCAGCCGCAATCTTCGGCTAGCGGGGGGGCGTAACACCGGGGAGCTGTTTTTT
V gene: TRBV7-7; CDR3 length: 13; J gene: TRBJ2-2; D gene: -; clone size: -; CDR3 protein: CASRINSGGELFF; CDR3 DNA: TGTGCCAGCAGGATTAATAGCGGCGGGGAGCTGTTTTTT
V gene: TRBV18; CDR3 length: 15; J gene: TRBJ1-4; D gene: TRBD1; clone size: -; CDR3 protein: CASSLSEGAYEKLFF; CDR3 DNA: TGTGCCAGCTCCCTCTCGGAGGGGGCATACGAAAAACTGTTTTTT
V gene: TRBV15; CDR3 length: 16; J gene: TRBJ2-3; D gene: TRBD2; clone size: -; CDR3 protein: CATSREGSGGTDTQYF; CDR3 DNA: TGTGCCACCAGCAGAGAGGGTAGCGGGGGCACAGATACGCAGTATTTT
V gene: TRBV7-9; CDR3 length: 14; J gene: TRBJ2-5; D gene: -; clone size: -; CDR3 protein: CASSLAPSVETQYF; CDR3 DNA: TGTGCCAGCAGCTTAGCCCCTTCAGTGGAGACCCAGTACTTC
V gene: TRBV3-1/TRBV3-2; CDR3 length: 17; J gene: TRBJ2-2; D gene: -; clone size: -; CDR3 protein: CASSQVGVLAPTGELFF; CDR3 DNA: TGTGCCAGCAGCCAAGTTGGAGTCCTAGCGCCCACCGGGGAGCTGTTTTTT
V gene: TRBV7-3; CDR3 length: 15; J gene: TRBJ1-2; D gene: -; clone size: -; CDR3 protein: CASSQTRETGYGYTF; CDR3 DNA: TGTGCCAGCAGCCAAACCCGGGAAACTGGGTATGGCTACACCTTC
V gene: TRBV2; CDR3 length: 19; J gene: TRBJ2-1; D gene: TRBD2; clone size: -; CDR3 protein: CASSAPGLAGDRHYNEQFF; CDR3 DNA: TGTGCCAGCAGTGCTCCGGGACTAGCGGGGGATCGCCACTACAATGAGCAGTTCTTC
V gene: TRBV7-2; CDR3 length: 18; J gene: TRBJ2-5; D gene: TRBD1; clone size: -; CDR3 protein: CASSFPGQGGFFGETQYF; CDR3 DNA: TGTGCCAGCAGCTTCCCTGGACAGGGCGGTTTTTTCGGAGAGACCCAGTACTTC
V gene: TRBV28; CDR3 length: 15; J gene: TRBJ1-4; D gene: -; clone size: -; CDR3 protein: CASCLGDTASEKLFF; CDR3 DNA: TGTGCCAGCTGCCTTGGGGACACGGCCAGCGAAAAACTGTTTTTT
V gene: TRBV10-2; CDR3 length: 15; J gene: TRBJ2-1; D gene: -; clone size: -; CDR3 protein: CASSVGRGFDNEQFF; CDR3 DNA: TGCGCCAGCAGTGTTGGCAGGGGATTCGACAATGAGCAGTTCTTC
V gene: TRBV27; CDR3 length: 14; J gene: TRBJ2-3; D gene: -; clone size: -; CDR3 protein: CASSLLADADTQYF; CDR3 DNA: TGTGCCAGCAGTTTATTAGCCGACGCGGATACGCAGTATTTT
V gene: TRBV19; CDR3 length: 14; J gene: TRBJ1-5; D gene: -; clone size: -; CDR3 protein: CASSIGARGGPQHF; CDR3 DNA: TGTGCCAGTAGTATAGGGGCCCGAGGGGGGCCCCAGCATTTT
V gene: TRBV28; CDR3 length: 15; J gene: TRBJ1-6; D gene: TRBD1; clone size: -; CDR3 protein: CASTPRTGPTSPLHF; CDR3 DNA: TGTGCCAGCACCCCGAGGACAGGCCCCACCTCACCCCTCCACTTT
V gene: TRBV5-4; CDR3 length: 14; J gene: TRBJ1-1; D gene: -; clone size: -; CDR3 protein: CASSLPGQNTEAFF; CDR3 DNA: TGTGCCAGCAGCTTGCCGGGACAAAACACTGAAGCTTTCTTT
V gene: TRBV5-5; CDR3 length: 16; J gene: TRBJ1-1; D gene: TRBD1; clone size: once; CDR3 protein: CASSLGQGANTLAAFF; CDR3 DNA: TGTGCCAGCAGCTTGGGACAGGGGGCGAACACGCTAGCAGCTTTCTTT
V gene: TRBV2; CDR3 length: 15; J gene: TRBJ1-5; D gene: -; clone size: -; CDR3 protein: CASSAFGGSNQPQHF; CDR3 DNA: TGTGCCAGCAGTGCATTCGGCGGGAGCAATCAGCCCCAGCATTTT
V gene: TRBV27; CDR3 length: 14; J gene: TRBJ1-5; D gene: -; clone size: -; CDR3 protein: CASSPALAGQPQHF; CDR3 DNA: TGTGCCAGCAGTCCCGCTTTAGCGGGACAGCCCCAGCATTTT
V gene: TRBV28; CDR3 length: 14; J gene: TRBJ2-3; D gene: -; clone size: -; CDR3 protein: CASSSAQGRDTQYF; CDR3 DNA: TGTGCCAGCAGTTCCGCGCAGGGGCGAGATACGCAGTATTTT
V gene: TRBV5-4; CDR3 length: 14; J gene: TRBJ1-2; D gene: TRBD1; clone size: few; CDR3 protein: CASSPRQGNYGYTF; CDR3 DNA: TGTGCCAGCAGCCCGCGACAGGGGAACTATGGCTACACCTTC
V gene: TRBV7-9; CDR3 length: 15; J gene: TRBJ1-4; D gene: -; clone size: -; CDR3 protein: CASSPQTSTNEKLFF; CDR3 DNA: TGTGCCAGCAGCCCCCAGACATCAACTAATGAAAAACTGTTTTTT
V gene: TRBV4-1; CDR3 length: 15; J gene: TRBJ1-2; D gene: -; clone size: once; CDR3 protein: CASSSARKSNYGYTF; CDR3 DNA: TGCGCCAGCAGTAGCGCCAGGAAATCTAACTATGGCTACACCTTC
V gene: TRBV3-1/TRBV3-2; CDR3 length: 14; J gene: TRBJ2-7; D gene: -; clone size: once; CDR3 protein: CASSQNTLSYEQYF; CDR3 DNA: TGTGCCAGCAGCCAGAACACCCTTTCCTACGAGCAGTACTTC
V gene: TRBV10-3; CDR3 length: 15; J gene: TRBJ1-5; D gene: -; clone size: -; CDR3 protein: CAISPKTGSNQPQHF; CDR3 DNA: TGTGCCATCAGTCCAAAGACAGGTAGCAATCAGCCCCAGCATTTT
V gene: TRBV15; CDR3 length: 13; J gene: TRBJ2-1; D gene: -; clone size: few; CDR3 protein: CATSRGGYNEQFF; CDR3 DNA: TGTGCCACCAGCAGAGGCGGCTACAATGAGCAGTTCTTC
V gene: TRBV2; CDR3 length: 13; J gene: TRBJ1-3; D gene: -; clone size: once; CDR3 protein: CASSRTAGNTIYF; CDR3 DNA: TGTGCCAGCAGCCGGACAGCCGGAAACACCATATATTTT
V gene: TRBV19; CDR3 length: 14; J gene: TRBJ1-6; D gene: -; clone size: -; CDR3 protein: CASSDTGFVSPLHF; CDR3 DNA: TGTGCCAGTAGCGATACAGGGTTTGTTTCACCCCTCCACTTT
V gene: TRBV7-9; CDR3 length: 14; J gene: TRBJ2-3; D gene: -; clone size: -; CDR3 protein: CASSLEGATDTQYF; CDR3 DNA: TGTGCCAGCAGCTTAGAAGGGGCTACAGATACGCAGTATTTT
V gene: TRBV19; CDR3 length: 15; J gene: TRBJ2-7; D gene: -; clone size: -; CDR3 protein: CASSIEAGRSYEQYF; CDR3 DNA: TGTGCCAGTAGTATTGAGGCGGGACGCTCCTACGAGCAGTACTTC
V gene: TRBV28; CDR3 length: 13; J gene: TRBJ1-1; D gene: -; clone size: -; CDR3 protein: CASSSPRQARSFF; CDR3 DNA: TGTGCCAGCAGTAGCCCTAGACAGGCCCGGTCTTTCTTT
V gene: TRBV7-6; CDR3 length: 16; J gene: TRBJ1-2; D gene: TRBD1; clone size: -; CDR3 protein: CASSPGLGQGARGYTF; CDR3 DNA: TGTGCCAGCAGCCCCGGTTTGGGACAGGGAGCCCGTGGCTACACCTTC
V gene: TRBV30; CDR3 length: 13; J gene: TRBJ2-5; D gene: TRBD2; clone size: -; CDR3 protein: CAWSVTSGETQYF; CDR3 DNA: TGTGCCTGGAGTGTAACTAGCGGAGAGACCCAGTACTTC
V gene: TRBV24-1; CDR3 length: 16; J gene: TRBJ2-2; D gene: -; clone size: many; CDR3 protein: CATSDLRQTNTGELFF; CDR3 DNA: TGTGCCACCAGTGATTTGCGGCAGACTAACACCGGGGAGCTGTTTTTT